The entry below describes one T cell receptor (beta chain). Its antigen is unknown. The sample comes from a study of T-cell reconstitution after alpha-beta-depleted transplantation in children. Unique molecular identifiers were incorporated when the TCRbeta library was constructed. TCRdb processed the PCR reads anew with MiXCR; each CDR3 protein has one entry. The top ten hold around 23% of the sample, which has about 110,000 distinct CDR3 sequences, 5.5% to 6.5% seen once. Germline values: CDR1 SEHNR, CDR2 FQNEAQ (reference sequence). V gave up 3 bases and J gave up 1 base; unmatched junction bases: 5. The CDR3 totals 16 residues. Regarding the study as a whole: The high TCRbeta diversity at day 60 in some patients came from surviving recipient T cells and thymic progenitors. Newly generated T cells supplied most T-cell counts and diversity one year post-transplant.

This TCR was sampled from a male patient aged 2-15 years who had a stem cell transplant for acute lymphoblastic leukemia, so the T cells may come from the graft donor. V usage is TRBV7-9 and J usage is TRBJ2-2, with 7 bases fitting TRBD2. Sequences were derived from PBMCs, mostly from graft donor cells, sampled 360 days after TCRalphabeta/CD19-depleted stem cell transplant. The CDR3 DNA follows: TGTGCCAGCAGCTTCAGACTAGCCTTGAACACCGGGGAGCTGTTTTTT. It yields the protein CASSFRLALNTGELFF.